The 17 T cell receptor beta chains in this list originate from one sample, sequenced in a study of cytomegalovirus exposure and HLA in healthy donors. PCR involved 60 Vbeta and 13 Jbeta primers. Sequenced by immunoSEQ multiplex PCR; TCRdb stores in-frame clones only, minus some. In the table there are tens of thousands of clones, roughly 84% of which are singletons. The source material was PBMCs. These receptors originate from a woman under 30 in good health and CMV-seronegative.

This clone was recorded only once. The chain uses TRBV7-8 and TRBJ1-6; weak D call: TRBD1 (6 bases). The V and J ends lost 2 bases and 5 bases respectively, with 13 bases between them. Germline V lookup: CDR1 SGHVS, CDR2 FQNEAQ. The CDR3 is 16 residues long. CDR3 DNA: TGTGCCAGCAGCTTAATAATAGGGGGTAATAATTCACCCCTCCACTTT. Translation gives CASSLIIGGNNSPLHF.

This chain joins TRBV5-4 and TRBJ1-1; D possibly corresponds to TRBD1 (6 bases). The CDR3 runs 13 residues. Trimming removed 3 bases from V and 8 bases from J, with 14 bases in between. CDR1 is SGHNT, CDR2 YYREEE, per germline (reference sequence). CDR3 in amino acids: CASSWISGEEAFF. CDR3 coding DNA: TGTGCCAGCAGCTGGATCTCAGGGGAAGAAGCTTTCTTT.

The CDR3 nucleotides are TGTGCCAGCAGCTATGTAGCGGGAGGGCCTTGGAACACCGGGGAGCTGTTTTTT. Residues: CASSYVAGGPWNTGELFF. The V gene is TRBV9, the J gene TRBJ2-2; 11 bases match TRBD2. This CDR3 has 18 amino acids. Germline CDR1 is SGDLS and CDR2 is YYNGEE. J gave up 1 base and V 4 bases, and 9 bases lay outside the gene matches.

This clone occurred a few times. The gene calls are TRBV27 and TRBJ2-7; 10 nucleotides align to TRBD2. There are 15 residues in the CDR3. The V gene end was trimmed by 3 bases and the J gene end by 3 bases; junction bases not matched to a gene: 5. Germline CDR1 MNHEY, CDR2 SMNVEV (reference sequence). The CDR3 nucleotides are TGTGCCAGCAGTTTGGCGGCTAGCGGGAGCTACGAGCAGTACTTC. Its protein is CASSLAASGSYEQYF.

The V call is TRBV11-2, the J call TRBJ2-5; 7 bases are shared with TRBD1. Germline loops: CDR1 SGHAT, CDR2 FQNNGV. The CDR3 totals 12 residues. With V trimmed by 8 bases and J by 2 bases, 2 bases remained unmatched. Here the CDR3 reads CASRQGQETQYF. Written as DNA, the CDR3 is TGTGCCAGCCGACAGGGACAAGAGACCCAGTACTTC.

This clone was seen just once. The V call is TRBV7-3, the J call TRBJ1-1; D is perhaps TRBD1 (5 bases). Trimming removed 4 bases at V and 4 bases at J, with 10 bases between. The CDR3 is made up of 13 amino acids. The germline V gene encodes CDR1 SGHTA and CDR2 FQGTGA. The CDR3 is CASSSDRGTEAFF. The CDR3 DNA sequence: TGTGCCAGCAGCTCAGACAGAGGCACTGAAGCTTTCTTT.

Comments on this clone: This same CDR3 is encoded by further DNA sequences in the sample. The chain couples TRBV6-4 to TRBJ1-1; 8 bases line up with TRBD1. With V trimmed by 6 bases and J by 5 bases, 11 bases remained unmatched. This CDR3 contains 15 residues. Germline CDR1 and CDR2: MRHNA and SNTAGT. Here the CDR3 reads CASRTGEEGGTEAFF. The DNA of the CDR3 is TGTGCCAGCAGGACAGGGGAAGAAGGAGGGACTGAAGCTTTCTTT.

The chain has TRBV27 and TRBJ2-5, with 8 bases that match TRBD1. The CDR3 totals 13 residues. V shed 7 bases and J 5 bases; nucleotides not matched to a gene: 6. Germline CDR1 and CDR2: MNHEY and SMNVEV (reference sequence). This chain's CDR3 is CASTGQGGETQYF. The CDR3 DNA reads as TGTGCCAGCACCGGACAGGGTGGGGAGACCCAGTACTTC.

CDR3 residues: CASSQNAGGWYEQYF. As DNA, the CDR3 is TGTGCCAGCAGCCAGAACGCAGGGGGCTGGTACGAGCAGTACTTC. The rearrangement uses TRBV6-1 and TRBJ2-7; 8 nucleotides agree with TRBD1. The CDR3 has 15 amino acids. Trimming cost V 6 bases and J 4 bases; bases outside gene matches: 11. Per the germline V gene, CDR1 is MNHNS and CDR2 is SASEGT.

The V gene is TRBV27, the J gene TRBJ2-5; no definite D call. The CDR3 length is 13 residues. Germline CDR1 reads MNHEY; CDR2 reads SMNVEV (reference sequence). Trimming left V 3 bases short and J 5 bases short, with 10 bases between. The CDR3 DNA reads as TGTGCCAGCAGTTTGAAACCCGGGGAGACCCAGTACTTC. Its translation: CASSLKPGETQYF.

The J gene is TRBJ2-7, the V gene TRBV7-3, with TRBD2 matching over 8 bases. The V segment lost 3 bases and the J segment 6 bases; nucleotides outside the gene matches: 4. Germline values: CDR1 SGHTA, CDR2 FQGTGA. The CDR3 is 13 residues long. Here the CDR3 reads CASSLPGGGEQYF. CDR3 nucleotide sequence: TGTGCCAGCAGCTTGCCGGGGGGGGGCGAGCAGTACTTC.

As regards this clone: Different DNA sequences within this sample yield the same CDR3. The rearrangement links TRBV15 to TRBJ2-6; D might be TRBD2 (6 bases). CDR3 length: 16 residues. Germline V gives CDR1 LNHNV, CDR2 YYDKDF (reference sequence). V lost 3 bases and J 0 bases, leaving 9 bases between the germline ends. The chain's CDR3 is CATSREEGSGANVLTF. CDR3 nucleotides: TGTGCCACCAGCAGGGAGGAGGGCTCTGGGGCCAACGTCCTGACTTTC.

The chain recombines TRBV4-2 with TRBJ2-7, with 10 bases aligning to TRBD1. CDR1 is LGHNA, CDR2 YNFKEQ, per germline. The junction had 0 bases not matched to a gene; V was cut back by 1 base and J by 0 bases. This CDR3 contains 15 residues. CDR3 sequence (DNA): TGTGCCAGCAGCCAAGGGACAGGGGGCTCCTACGAGCAGTACTTC. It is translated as CASSQGTGGSYEQYF.

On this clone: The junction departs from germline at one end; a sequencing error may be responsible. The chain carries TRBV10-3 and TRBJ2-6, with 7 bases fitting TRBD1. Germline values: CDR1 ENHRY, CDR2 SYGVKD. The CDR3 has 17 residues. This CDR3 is CAISGKTGFSGANGLTF. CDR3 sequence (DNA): TGTGCCATCAGTGGGAAGACAGGGTTCTCTGGGGCCAACGGCCTGACTTTC.

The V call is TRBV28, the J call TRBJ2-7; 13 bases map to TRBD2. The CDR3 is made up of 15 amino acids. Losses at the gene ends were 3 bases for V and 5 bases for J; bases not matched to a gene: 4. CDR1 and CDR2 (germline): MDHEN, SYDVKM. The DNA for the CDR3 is TGTGCCAGCAGTTTCCCCGGACTAGCGGGAGACGAGCAGTACTTC. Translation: CASSFPGLAGDEQYF.

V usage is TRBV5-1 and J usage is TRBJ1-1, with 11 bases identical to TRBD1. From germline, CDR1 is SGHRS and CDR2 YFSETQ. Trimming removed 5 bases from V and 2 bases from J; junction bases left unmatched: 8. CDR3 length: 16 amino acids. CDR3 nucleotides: TGCGCCAGCAGAATTAGGGACAGGGGGTCCAACACTGAAGCTTTCTTT. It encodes CASRIRDRGSNTEAFF.

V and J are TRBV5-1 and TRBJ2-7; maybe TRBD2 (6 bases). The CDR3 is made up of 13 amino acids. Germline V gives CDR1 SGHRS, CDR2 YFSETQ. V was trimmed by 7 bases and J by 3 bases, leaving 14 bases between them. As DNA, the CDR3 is TGCGCCAGCCGTCGTAGCGGCGACTACGAGCAGTACTTC. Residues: CASRRSGDYEQYF.